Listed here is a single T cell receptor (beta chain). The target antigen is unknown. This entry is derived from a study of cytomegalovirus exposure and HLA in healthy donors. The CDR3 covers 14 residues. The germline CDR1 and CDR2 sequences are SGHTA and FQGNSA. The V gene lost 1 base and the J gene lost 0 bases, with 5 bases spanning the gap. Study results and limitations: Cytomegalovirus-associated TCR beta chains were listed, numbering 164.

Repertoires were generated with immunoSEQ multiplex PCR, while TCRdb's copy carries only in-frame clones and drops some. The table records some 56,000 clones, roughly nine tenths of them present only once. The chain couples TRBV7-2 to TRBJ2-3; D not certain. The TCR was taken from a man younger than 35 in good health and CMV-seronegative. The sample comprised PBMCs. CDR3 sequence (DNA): TGTGCCAGCAGCTTAGACAGAAGCACAGATACGCAGTATTTT. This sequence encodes CASSLDRSTDTQYF.